This entry lists 29 T cell receptor beta chains sequenced from one sample in a study of metastatic and nonmetastatic thyroid tumors. All patients reached thyroid surgery having received no treatment beforehand. TCRdb used MiXCR to call clones anew from the PCR reads. Of about 31,000 clones in the sample, 18% are singletons; the top ten hold more than 9%. The sequenced sample was blood. The source is a female donor with papillary thyroid cancer or a benign thyroid nodule (not recorded which). Some clones in this sample may be carry-over from other donors' samples.

This clone was seen ten or more times. This chain uses TRBV6-5 with TRBJ1-3, with D unclear. Per germline, CDR1 MNHEY and CDR2 SVGAGI. The CDR3 has 16 amino acids. V was clipped by 0 bases and J by 0 bases, with 9 bases between them. The CDR3 loop is CASSYSRGYSGNTIYF. The DNA of the CDR3 is TGTGCCAGCAGTTACTCCCGGGGATACTCTGGAAACACCATATATTTT.

This clone ranks as medium-sized (0.01 to 0.1%). CDR3 loop: CASWGGGNQPQHF. The DNA for the CDR3 is TGTGCCAGCTGGGGGGGGGGCAATCAGCCCCAGCATTTT. The rearrangement uses TRBV6-1 and TRBJ1-5; D is possibly TRBD1 (5 bases). CDR1 is MNHNS and CDR2 is SASEGT in the germline V gene. The CDR3 runs to 13 residues. V was clipped by 8 bases and J by 2 bases, with 10 bases between them.

This clone was seen more than once but under ten times. The chain is built from TRBV12-3 or TRBV12-4 and TRBJ2-5, with 8 bases lining up with TRBD2. Trimming removed 9 bases from V and 5 bases from J; junction bases left unmatched: 11. The length of the CDR3 is 14 residues. The CDR3 nucleotides read TGTGCCAGACTCGGGACTAGAGCTTACGAGACCCAGTACTTC. Its translation: CARLGTRAYETQYF.

Of note for this clone: This clone may be a read error of a much larger clone one base away. The rearrangement uses TRBV12-3 or TRBV12-4 and TRBJ2-5; 7 nucleotides line up with TRBD2. V shed 0 bases, J shed 8 bases, and the junction held 3 bases outside the gene matches. The CDR3 spans 13 residues. This CDR3 is CASSLAAGETQYF. The CDR3 coding sequence is TGTGCCAGCAGTTTAGCGGCGGGGGAAACCCAGTACTTC.

The chain is built from TRBV20-1 and TRBJ2-7; possible D gene TRBD2, 5 bases. Trimming left V 6 bases short and J 9 bases short, with 21 bases between. This CDR3 is 13 amino acids long. Germline assignment: CDR1 DFQATT and CDR2 SNEGSKA (reference sequence). The CDR3: CSAEAATVTRQYF. The CDR3 DNA reads TGCAGTGCAGAAGCGGCGACCGTCACGCGGCAGTACTTC.

The table lists this clone with many counts. A much more abundant neighbour one base away suggests this may be a read error. The chain uses TRBV15 and TRBJ2-1; no clear D gene. The length of the CDR3 is 14 residues. CDR1 and CDR2 (germline): LNHNV, YYDKDF (reference sequence). CDR3 nucleotide sequence: TGTGCCACCAACAGAGATCCCGGAGCCAATGAGCAGTTCTTC. Translated: CATNRDPGANEQFF.

This clone is a singleton in its sample. Relative to the germline gene, one junction end is altered; a read error may explain this. The chain uses TRBV20-1 and TRBJ2-6; D perhaps matches TRBD1 (5 bases). CDR1 DFQATT and CDR2 SNEGSKA come from the germline V gene (reference sequence). The CDR3 contains 15 residues. CDR3 amino acids: CSASLLYEGANFLTF. The CDR3 region has the DNA TGCAGTGCTAGCCTACTGTATGAAGGGGCCAACTTCCTGACTTTC.

This clone was counted at least ten times. J is TRBJ1-5 and V is TRBV19, with D tentatively TRBD1 (5 bases). Germline-derived CDR1 and CDR2 are LNHDA and SQIVND (reference sequence). Trimming took off 6 bases at V and 2 bases at J, with 17 bases between the two ends. This CDR3 is built from 16 residues. The CDR3 sequence is CASSLLAGDGNQPQHF. The CDR3 DNA reads as TGTGCCAGTAGCCTCCTTGCGGGGGATGGCAATCAGCCCCAGCATTTT.

The CDR3 region has the DNA TGTGCCAGCAGTTTTCGTGTGGGGCCGGAACCCATGAACACTGAAGCTTTCTTT. This sequence encodes CASSFRVGPEPMNTEAFF. The chain combines TRBV12-3 or TRBV12-4 with TRBJ1-1, with D maybe TRBD1 (5 bases). This CDR3 is built from 18 residues. Trimming took off 3 bases at V and 0 bases at J, with 20 bases between the two ends.

This clone was detected many times. The V call is TRBV19, the J call TRBJ2-5; D assignment may be TRBD1 or TRBD2 (6 bases each). The CDR3 length is 13 residues. Between the trimmed V and J ends, which lost 5 bases and 5 bases, there was a span of 12 bases. CDR1 LNHDA and CDR2 SQIVND come from the germline V gene (reference sequence). The CDR3 DNA sequence: TGTGCCAGTAGTTTAGGGGGGATGGAGACCCAGTACTTC. This encodes CASSLGGMETQYF.

This clone is classed as medium-sized. The genes are TRBV12-3 or TRBV12-4 and TRBJ1-2; D remains ambiguous. This CDR3 spans 13 amino acids. The germline V and J ends were trimmed by 6 bases and 4 bases, with 12 bases remaining between them. CDR3: CASSSETSYGYTF. DNA of the CDR3: TGTGCCAGCAGCTCGGAAACGTCCTATGGCTACACCTTC.

This clone was picked up many times. The J gene is TRBJ2-5, the V gene TRBV7-9; D may be TRBD1 or TRBD2 (6 bases each). The germline V gene has CDR1 SEHNR and CDR2 FQNEAQ (reference sequence). Trimming left V 3 bases short and J 5 bases short, with 10 bases between. This CDR3 contains 13 residues. The CDR3 sequence: CASSLGGGETQYF. The CDR3, as DNA: TGTGCCAGCAGCTTGGGGGGCGGGGAGACCCAGTACTTC.

This clone has at least ten counts. This chain joins TRBV2 and TRBJ2-1; tentative D call: TRBD2 (5 bases). Germline V gives CDR1 SNHLY, CDR2 FYNNEI. The CDR3 loop spans 16 amino acids. The V and J ends lost 6 bases and 2 bases respectively, with 17 bases between them. The CDR3 sequence is CASRWYERPTYNEQFF. CDR3 DNA sequence: TGTGCCAGCAGATGGTATGAGCGGCCTACCTACAATGAGCAGTTCTTC.

This clone was seen ten or more times. The chain carries TRBV6-1 and TRBJ1-1, with a weak D call TRBD1 (6 bases). Per germline, CDR1 MNHNS and CDR2 SASEGT. The length of the CDR3 is 13 residues. Trimming removed 5 bases at V and 11 bases at J, with 18 bases between. The CDR3 coding sequence is TGTGCCAGCAGTCCCGACAGGCAACGGGAGGCTTTCTTT. Protein: CASSPDRQREAFF.

This clone was recorded at least ten times. A much larger clone lies a single base off, so this may be a read error. The rearrangement uses TRBV10-3 and TRBJ1-5, with D possibly matching TRBD1 (5 bases). The ends were cut back, 4 bases at V and 9 bases at J, with 13 bases in the middle. The CDR3 extends over 13 amino acids. The V gene's germline CDR1 is ENHRY and CDR2 SYGVKD. In nucleotides, the CDR3 is TGTGCCATCAGTGCGGGGGACCGGGGGCCCCAGCATTTT. Translated: CAISAGDRGPQHF.

This clone occurred many times. The V gene is TRBV4-1, the J gene TRBJ2-2; D remains ambiguous. The CDR3 length is 17 residues. Trimming took off 2 bases at V and 0 bases at J, with 13 bases between the two ends. Germline-derived CDR1 and CDR2 are MGHRA and YSYEKL. CDR3 protein: CASSQRVERANTGELFF. CDR3 DNA: TGCGCCAGCAGCCAACGGGTTGAACGGGCGAACACCGGGGAGCTGTTTTTT.

The sample holds many counts of this clone. The J gene is TRBJ2-3, the V gene TRBV12-3 or TRBV12-4; TRBD1 matches at 7 bases. V lost 6 bases, J lost 2 bases, and 2 bases stayed unmatched. The CDR3 has 13 amino acids. The CDR3 sequence is CASSRGFTDTQYF. CDR3 coding DNA: TGTGCCAGCAGCAGGGGGTTCACAGATACGCAGTATTTT.

Many counts were recorded for this clone. The chain links TRBV18 to TRBJ2-7; D call uncertain. Germline CDR1 reads KGHSH; CDR2 reads LQKENI. V was shortened by 6 bases and J by 1 base, with 19 bases between the two germline ends. This CDR3 has 16 residues. CDR3 nucleotide sequence: TGTGCCAGCTCCCCCTCCAACAAGGGTTGGTCCTACGAGCAGTACTTC. Amino acid sequence: CASSPSNKGWSYEQYF.

This clone has a count of ten or more. The CDR3 loop reads CASSWPAAGDTGELFF. The CDR3 DNA is TGTGCCAGTAGTTGGCCCGCCGCGGGAGATACCGGGGAGCTGTTTTTT. V usage is TRBV19 and J usage is TRBJ2-2; TRBD2 agrees at 7 bases. In germline, CDR1 is LNHDA, CDR2 SQIVND (reference sequence). The CDR3 extends over 16 amino acids. Trimming took 5 bases from V and 5 from J; bases not matched to a gene: 11.

This clone appeared many times. The chain combines TRBV19 with TRBJ2-2, with TRBD1 matching over 7 bases. The CDR3 contains 14 residues. Germline V gene sequence: CDR1 LNHDA, CDR2 SQIVND (reference sequence). The V segment lost 7 bases and the J segment 5 bases; nucleotides outside the gene matches: 7. This CDR3 is CASTTTGNTGELFF. The CDR3 DNA reads TGTGCCAGTACGACGACAGGGAATACCGGGGAGCTGTTTTTT.

This clone was seen ten or more times. The same CDR3 arises from other DNA sequences in this sample as well. The chain joins TRBV11-2 to TRBJ2-1; D is ambiguous. The CDR3 is made up of 13 amino acids. V was trimmed by 2 bases and J by 3 bases, leaving 5 bases between them. Germline V gene lookup returns CDR1 SGHAT and CDR2 FQNNGV. CDR3 coding DNA: TGTGCCAGCAGCTTACCGGGCTACAATGAGCAGTTCTTC. Its protein is CASSLPGYNEQFF.

This clone appeared many times. CDR3 sequence (DNA): TGTGCCACCAGTGATTTGGAAAACAGGGGGTGGTACTTC. Translation gives CATSDLENRGWYF. This chain joins TRBV24-1 and TRBJ2-7; 8 bases agree with TRBD1. Germline trimming cut 0 bases from V and 12 bases from J; bases unmatched to any gene: 6. Germline assignment: CDR1 KGHDR and CDR2 SFDVKD. This CDR3 contains 13 residues.

The chain links TRBV6-1 to TRBJ2-6; D uncertain. The ends were cut back, 1 base at V and 0 bases at J, with 4 bases in the middle. The CDR3 contains 15 residues. CDR1 is MNHNS and CDR2 is SASEGT in the germline V gene. CDR3 DNA: TGTGCCAGCAGTGAAGTATCCTCTGGGGCCAACGTCCTGACTTTC. Amino acid sequence: CASSEVSSGANVLTF.

This clone was found many times. The chain joins TRBV5-1 to TRBJ2-1; TRBD2 matches 10 bases. Germline V CDR1 and CDR2: SGHRS, YFSETQ. V lost 4 bases and J lost 10; bases outside the gene matches: 5. This CDR3 has 13 residues. The CDR3 sequence is CASSTGTSDEQFF. CDR3 bases: TGCGCCAGCAGCACCGGGACTAGCGACGAGCAGTTCTTC.

This clone was observed many times. The germline gene is not matched at one end of the junction; a read error may be the cause. The chain combines TRBV6-1 with TRBJ1-5; 10 positions match TRBD1. Germline CDR1 MNHNS, CDR2 SASEGT. The CDR3 consists of 17 residues. The DNA of the CDR3 is TGTGCCAGCAGTCCGGGACAGGGGTTATATAGCGATCAGCCCCAGCATTTT. Its protein product is CASSPGQGLYSDQPQHF.

Ten or more counts support this clone. The chain employs TRBV27 and TRBJ2-5, with D perhaps TRBD1 (5 bases). CDR1 is MNHEY, CDR2 SMNVEV, per germline (reference sequence). V lost 1 base and J lost 7, with 10 bases in between. The CDR3 runs to 13 residues. The CDR3 DNA follows: TGTGCCAGCAGTTTATGGCCACAGGCGACCCAGTACTTC. Its protein product is CASSLWPQATQYF.

The chain carries TRBV28 and TRBJ1-3; TRBD1 aligns across 7 bases. After removal of 3 bases from V and 0 bases from J, the junction contained 5 bases not matched to a gene. The CDR3 totals 16 residues. Germline lookup yields CDR1 MDHEN and CDR2 SYDVKM. In DNA form, the CDR3 reads TGTGCCAGCAGTTTCGAGGGGGCTCACTCTGGAAACACCATATATTTT. This translates into CASSFEGAHSGNTIYF.

Turning to this clone: A much larger clone lies one base from this, so it may be a read error. The chain couples TRBV10-3 to TRBJ2-2; D might be TRBD2 (5 bases). Germline V gene data show CDR1 as ENHRY and CDR2 as SYGVKD. The length of the CDR3 is 13 residues. The CDR3 spells CAISVPNTGELLF. The CDR3 region has the DNA TGTGCCATCAGTGTCCCAAACACCGGGGAGCTGCTTTTT.

This clone occurred a few times. One end of the junction fails to match germline, which may point to a read error. V usage is TRBV10-3 and J usage is TRBJ1-2; D gene ambiguous. The CDR3 loop spans 14 amino acids. CDR1 and CDR2 (germline): ENHRY, SYGVKD. CDR3 DNA: TGTGCCATCTGTGATTCGATGGGCCGGCGGGGCTACACCTTC. Its translation is CAICDSMGRRGYTF.